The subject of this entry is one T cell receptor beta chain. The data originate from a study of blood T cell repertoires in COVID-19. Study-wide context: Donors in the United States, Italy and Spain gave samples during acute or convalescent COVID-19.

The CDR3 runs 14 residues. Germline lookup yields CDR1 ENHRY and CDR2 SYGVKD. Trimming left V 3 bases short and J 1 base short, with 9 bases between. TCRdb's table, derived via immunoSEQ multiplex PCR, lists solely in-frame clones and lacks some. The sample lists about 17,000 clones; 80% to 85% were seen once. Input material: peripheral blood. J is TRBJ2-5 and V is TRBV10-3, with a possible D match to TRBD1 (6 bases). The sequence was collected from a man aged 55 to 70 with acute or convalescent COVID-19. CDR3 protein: CAISERGGQETQYF. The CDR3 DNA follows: TGTGCCATCAGTGAACGAGGGGGCCAAGAGACCCAGTACTTC.